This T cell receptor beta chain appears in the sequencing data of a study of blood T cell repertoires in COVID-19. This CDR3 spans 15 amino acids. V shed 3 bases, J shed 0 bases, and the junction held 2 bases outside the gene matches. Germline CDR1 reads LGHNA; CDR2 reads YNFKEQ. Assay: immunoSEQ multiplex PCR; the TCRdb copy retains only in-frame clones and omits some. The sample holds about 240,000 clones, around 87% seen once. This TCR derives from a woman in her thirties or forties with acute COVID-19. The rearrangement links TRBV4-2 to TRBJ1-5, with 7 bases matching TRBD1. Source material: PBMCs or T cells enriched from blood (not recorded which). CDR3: CASSQGTDSNQPQHF. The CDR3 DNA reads TGTGCCAGCAGCCAGGGGACAGATAGCAATCAGCCCCAGCATTTT.